The 29 T cell receptor beta chains given below trace back to one sample, sequenced in a study of tumor-infiltrating lymphocytes in localized non-small cell lung cancer. The table came from immunoSEQ multiplex PCR; TCRdb's copy has only in-frame clones and leaves some out. In the table there are about 29,000 clones, over 75% of which are singletons. The sample consisted of lung tumor tissue. The receptors shown here come from a human donor with non-small cell lung cancer.

This clone was found once. The V gene is TRBV15, the J gene TRBJ2-7; 7 bases map to TRBD2. V lost 0 bases to trimming and J lost 2 bases; unmatched junction nucleotides: 4. In germline, CDR1 is LNHNV, CDR2 YYDKDF (reference sequence). This CDR3 is built from 15 residues. Written as DNA, the CDR3 is TGTGCCACCAGCAGAGATCGGGACTATACCTACGAGCAGTACTTC. Its protein product is CATSRDRDYTYEQYF.

The rearrangement uses TRBV21-1 and TRBJ2-2; the DNA was not used to check the table's D call, TRBD2. TRBV21-1 is shown as a pseudogene. CDR3 size: 20 residues. CDR3 sequence: CASSARSGTSGGAGTGELFF. The CDR3 coding sequence is TGTGCCAGCAGCGCCAGATCCGGGACTAGCGGGGGGGCCGGAACCGGGGAGCTGTTTTTT.

The chain carries TRBV19 and TRBJ1-4; a weak D match, TRBD1 (6 bases). Germline loops: CDR1 LNHDA, CDR2 SQIVND (reference sequence). The CDR3 totals 15 residues. Trimming removed 5 bases from V and 0 bases from J, with 10 bases in between. The CDR3 spells CASSATGTTNEKLFF. CDR3 in DNA: TGTGCCAGTAGTGCCACAGGGACAACTAATGAAAAACTGTTTTTT.

This clone was recorded only once. The rearrangement uses TRBV20-1 and TRBJ2-5; unclear D gene. In germline, CDR1 is DFQATT, CDR2 SNEGSKA (reference sequence). The CDR3 runs 11 residues. V lost 3 bases and J 1 base, leaving 3 bases between the germline ends. As DNA, the CDR3 is TGCAGTGCTAGGGTCCAAGAGACCCAGTACTTC. Its translation is CSARVQETQYF.

The V call is TRBV5-1, the J call TRBJ1-2; no reliable D call. The ends were cut back, 0 bases at V and 7 bases at J, with 7 bases in the middle. The CDR3 is made up of 12 amino acids. Germline V gene sequence: CDR1 SGHRS, CDR2 YFSETQ. The chain's CDR3 is CASSLDLVGYTF. Written as DNA, the CDR3 is TGCGCCAGCAGCTTGGATCTCGTTGGCTACACCTTC.

The rearrangement uses TRBV7-9 and TRBJ2-3, with TRBD2 matching 8 bases. V lost 5 bases to trimming and J lost 2 bases; unmatched junction nucleotides: 9. The CDR3 runs 16 residues. Germline V gives CDR1 SEHNR, CDR2 FQNEAQ (reference sequence). CDR3 sequence reads: CASSPRGGILTDTQYF. The DNA of the CDR3 is TGTGCCAGCAGCCCCCGGGGGGGGATCCTCACAGATACGCAGTATTTT.

The V and J genes are TRBV28 and TRBJ1-2, with 7 bases identical to TRBD1. After removal of 7 bases from V and 4 bases from J, the junction contained 9 bases not matched to a gene. The length of the CDR3 is 14 residues. Looked up from germline, CDR1 is MDHEN and CDR2 is SYDVKM. In DNA form, the CDR3 reads TGTGCCAGCAAACGGGACTCAGGGGGCTATGGCTACACCTTC. Translated: CASKRDSGGYGYTF.

This chain connects TRBV7-2 to TRBJ1-2, with 9 nucleotides matching TRBD1. The junction had 14 bases not matched to a gene; V was cut back by 5 bases and J by 7 bases. This CDR3 has 16 residues. Germline loops: CDR1 SGHTA, CDR2 FQGNSA. The CDR3 here is CASSPAGTGRLSGYTF. For the CDR3, the DNA is TGTGCCAGCAGCCCAGCCGGGACAGGGAGGTTGAGTGGCTACACCTTC.

This chain links TRBV6-4 with TRBJ1-1, with a possible D match to TRBD1 (6 bases). CDR3 length: 14 amino acids. The V and J ends lost 2 bases and 4 bases respectively, with 11 bases between them. Germline lookup yields CDR1 MRHNA and CDR2 SNTAGT. CDR3 in amino acids: CASSDGGGGTEAFF. CDR3 in DNA: TGTGCCAGCAGTGACGGGGGGGGCGGCACTGAAGCTTTCTTT.

The V gene is TRBV19, the J gene TRBJ2-3; D perhaps matches TRBD1 (5 bases). Between the trimmed V and J ends, which lost 8 bases and 2 bases, there was a span of 17 bases. Germline V gives CDR1 LNHDA, CDR2 SQIVND (reference sequence). The CDR3 contains 15 residues. CDR3 loop: CASRVGQGVTDTQYF. CDR3 nucleotide sequence: TGTGCCAGTCGAGTCGGGCAGGGCGTCACAGATACGCAGTATTTT.

The chain has TRBV4-3 and TRBJ2-1; 10 nucleotides agree with TRBD2. The junction had 9 bases not matched to a gene; V was cut back by 3 bases and J by 4 bases. Germline CDR1 LGHNA, CDR2 YSLEER. This CDR3 region has 17 residues. The CDR3 protein is CASSQGFRTSGYNEQFF. CDR3 bases: TGCGCCAGCAGCCAGGGGTTCCGGACTAGCGGATACAATGAGCAGTTCTTC.

The chain is built from TRBV4-3 and TRBJ1-2; 9 bases line up with TRBD1. CDR1 is LGHNA and CDR2 is YSLEER in the germline V gene. V was clipped by 3 bases and J by 11 bases; unmatched bases: 10. CDR3 length: 14 residues. This CDR3 is CASSHSGQGLRYTF. The CDR3 region has the DNA TGCGCCAGCAGCCACTCCGGACAGGGGTTGAGATACACCTTC.

The rearrangement joins TRBV7-2 to TRBJ1-6; no reliable D call. This CDR3 is built from 13 residues. Trimming left V 1 base short and J 7 bases short, with 5 bases between. Per germline, CDR1 SGHTA and CDR2 FQGNSA. This chain's CDR3 is CASSLEVNSPLHF. CDR3 in DNA: TGTGCCAGCAGCTTAGAAGTGAATTCACCCCTCCACTTT.

The chain employs TRBV23-1 and TRBJ1-2, with D hard to call. TRBV23-1 is given ORF status, its function remaining uncertain. V was shortened by 1 base and J by 8 bases, with 2 bases between the two germline ends. The CDR3 has 10 residues. The CDR3: CASSQWGYTF. Here the CDR3 DNA reads TGCGCCAGCAGTCAATGGGGCTACACCTTC.

This chain connects TRBV28 to TRBJ2-7, with 7 bases matching TRBD1. The CDR3 sequence is 15 residues long. Trimming at V came to 5 bases and at J to 2 bases, leaving 9 bases not matched to a gene. Germline values: CDR1 MDHEN, CDR2 SYDVKM. The CDR3 loop is CASSTQGSLTYEQYF. The CDR3 DNA sequence: TGTGCCAGCAGTACACAGGGGTCCCTTACCTACGAGCAGTACTTC. Full variable domain (missing parts from reference TRBV28 and TRBJ2-7): DVKVTQSSRYLVKRTGEKVFLECVQDMDHENMFWYRQDPGLGLRLIYFSYDVKMKEKGDIPEGYSVSREKKERFSLILESASTNQTSMYLCASSTQGSLTYEQYFGPGTRLTVT.

The rearrangement links TRBV7-2 to TRBJ2-7; no clear D. CDR1 SGHTA and CDR2 FQGNSA come from the germline V gene. The V end lost 8 bases, the J end lost 0 bases, and 5 bases lay between the germline ends. The length of the CDR3 is 11 residues. The CDR3 DNA is TGTGCCAGCGGAGCCTCCTACGAGCAGTACTTC. Its translation is CASGASYEQYF.

The V call is TRBV29-1, the J call TRBJ2-3; perhaps TRBD2 as D (6 bases). CDR1 is SQVTM and CDR2 is ANQGSEA in the germline V gene. The CDR3 extends over 14 amino acids. V lost 3 bases and J 5 bases, leaving 15 bases between the germline ends. The CDR3 DNA sequence: TGCAGCGTTGAGCCGGGACTCCTGTTAGATACGCAGTATTTT. It specifies CSVEPGLLLDTQYF.

V gene TRBV7-2 combines with J gene TRBJ2-1; no firm D call. Trimming stripped 1 base from V and 0 bases from J, with 4 bases between. The CDR3 sequence is 14 residues long. Germline CDR1 and CDR2: SGHTA and FQGNSA. The CDR3 sequence is CASSLEPSYNEQFF. DNA for the CDR3: TGTGCCAGCAGCTTAGAGCCCTCCTACAATGAGCAGTTCTTC.

V gene TRBV7-2 combines with J gene TRBJ2-5; D remains ambiguous. This CDR3 has 14 amino acids. Germline CDR1 is SGHTA and CDR2 is FQGNSA. Trimming shortened V by 5 bases and J by 0 bases, and 10 bases separated the two germline ends. The CDR3 DNA sequence: TGTGCCAGCAGCCCACGCTACCACCAAGAGACCCAGTACTTC. Its protein product is CASSPRYHQETQYF.

V gene TRBV7-8 combines with J gene TRBJ2-7; D is unresolved. This CDR3 spans 11 amino acids. Trimming pared 5 bases from V and 7 bases from J, leaving 9 bases between. Germline V lookup: CDR1 SGHVS, CDR2 FQNEAQ. CDR3 nucleotide sequence: TGTGCCAGCAGCCCCCCGGGTGAGCAGTACTTC. This sequence encodes CASSPPGEQYF.

This rearrangement joins TRBV7-9 to TRBJ1-1; no clear D. Trimming pared 0 bases from V and 5 bases from J, leaving 13 bases between. The CDR3 length is 15 residues. Germline V gives CDR1 SEHNR, CDR2 FQNEAQ (reference sequence). CDR3: CASSLASRVATEAFF. The CDR3 nucleotides read TGTGCCAGCAGCTTAGCGTCCCGGGTTGCTACTGAAGCTTTCTTT. Variable domain in full (rest from reference TRBV7-9 and TRBJ1-1): DTGVSQNPRHKITKRGQNVTFRCDPISEHNRLYWYRQTLGQGPEFLTYFQNEAQLEKSRLLSDRFSAERPKGSFSTLEIQRTEQGDSAMYLCASSLASRVATEAFFGQGTRLTVV.

This clone occurred a few times. This chain joins TRBV9 and TRBJ1-5; 7 positions match TRBD1. The V gene's germline CDR1 is SGDLS and CDR2 YYNGEE. The CDR3 totals 16 residues. Trimming cost V 4 bases and J 7 bases; bases outside gene matches: 14. CDR3 in amino acids: CASSPGEGAPGQPQHF. The DNA of the CDR3 is TGTGCCAGCAGCCCGGGGGAGGGGGCCCCCGGGCAGCCCCAGCATTTT.

This sequence joins TRBV6-1 and TRBJ1-5; D remains unclear. CDR3 size: 13 residues. V gave up 8 bases and J gave up 3 bases, with 11 bases separating them. CDR1 MNHNS and CDR2 SASEGT come from the germline V gene. The CDR3 nucleotides are TGTGCCAGCTCGTTCGGGAACAATCAGCCCCAGCATTTT. Translating it yields CASSFGNNQPQHF.

CDR3 protein: CASSSSSGPYEQYF. As DNA, the CDR3 is TGTGCCAGCAGCTCGTCCAGTGGCCCCTACGAGCAGTACTTC. V is TRBV7-2 and J is TRBJ2-7, with D unclear. CDR1 SGHTA and CDR2 FQGNSA come from the germline V gene. The CDR3 consists of 14 residues. Trimming left V 4 bases short and J 2 bases short, with 12 bases between.

This chain links TRBV5-1 with TRBJ1-2; TRBD1 is a possible D gene (6 bases). CDR3 length: 15 amino acids. The germline V gene encodes CDR1 SGHRS and CDR2 YFSETQ. V lost 4 bases to trimming and J lost 7 bases, with 20 bases between them. Here the CDR3 reads CASSLLWTDQGGYTF. CDR3 nucleotides: TGCGCCAGCAGCCTGTTATGGACAGACCAGGGTGGCTACACCTTC. Full variable domain (outside the CDR3, taken from reference TRBV5-1 and TRBJ1-2): KAGVTQTPRYLIKTRGQQVTLSCSPISGHRSVSWYQQTPGQGLQFLFEYFSETQRNKGNFPGRFSGRQFSNSRSEMNVSTLELGDSALYLCASSLLWTDQGGYTFGSGTRLTVV.

The chain is built from TRBV27 and TRBJ1-5; D unclear. Trimming stripped 2 bases from V and 1 base from J, with 12 bases between. This CDR3 spans 16 amino acids. Looked up from germline, CDR1 is MNHEY and CDR2 is SMNVEV (reference sequence). The CDR3 nucleotides are TGTGCCAGCAGTTTAAGGAAGGGAAGGAGCAATCAGCCCCAGCATTTT. This sequence encodes CASSLRKGRSNQPQHF.

This clone was detected only once. J is TRBJ1-1 and V is TRBV4-3; D ambiguous. The V and J ends lost 1 base and 1 base respectively, with 7 bases between them. Germline V gene lookup returns CDR1 LGHNA and CDR2 YSLEER. The CDR3 length is 14 residues. The CDR3 bases are TGCGCCAGCAGCCAAGGCCCCCGGAACACTGAAGCTTTCTTT. Residues: CASSQGPRNTEAFF.

This chain joins TRBV9 and TRBJ2-2; possibly TRBD2 for D (5 bases). The V end was cut by 0 bases, the J end by 4 bases, with 10 bases between. This CDR3 is 15 amino acids long. Germline values: CDR1 SGDLS, CDR2 YYNGEE. The CDR3 nucleotides are TGTGCCAGCAGCGTAGGTCGGGCGGGCACCGGGGAGCTGTTTTTT. It encodes CASSVGRAGTGELFF.

This chain joins TRBV7-6 and TRBJ2-3, with 10 positions matching TRBD2. The length of the CDR3 is 16 residues. V was clipped by 5 bases and J by 4 bases; unmatched bases: 9. Germline CDR1 SGHVS, CDR2 FNYEAQ. CDR3 residues: CASSRGLAAVSDTQYF. Here the CDR3 DNA reads TGTGCCAGCAGCCGTGGACTAGCGGCGGTTTCAGATACGCAGTATTTT.